These T cell receptor beta chains were read from a single sample in a study of blood T cell repertoires in COVID-19. Profiling relied on immunoSEQ multiplex PCR, and the TCRdb table lists in-frame clones only, not all of them. This sample has a few hundred thousand clones, with around 80% found just once. The source material was peripheral blood. The receptors stem from a woman aged 35 to 49 who had recovered from COVID-19. The conserved cysteine and the conserved F or W are not part of the CDR3 here. Fields, in order: D gene, V gene, CDR3 length, CDR3 protein. The D gene is left open where the match is weak.

d_call: -; v_call: TRBV13; cdr3_length: 13; cdr3_aa: ASSRGGSVNTEAF
d_call: -; v_call: TRBV15; cdr3_length: 13; cdr3_aa: ATSRDASSNQPQH
d_call: TRBD1; v_call: TRBV7-6; cdr3_length: 11; cdr3_aa: ASSPTGDPGYT
d_call: TRBD2; v_call: TRBV6-5; cdr3_length: 12; cdr3_aa: ASLGLEGTDTQY
d_call: -; v_call: TRBV7-8; cdr3_length: 13; cdr3_aa: ASSLDHRSGNTIY
d_call: TRBD1; v_call: TRBV3-1/TRBV3-2; cdr3_length: 15; cdr3_aa: ASSQGVNRGEEEKLF
d_call: TRBD2; v_call: TRBV9; cdr3_length: 14; cdr3_aa: ASSSTGGGGADEQY
d_call: -; v_call: TRBV4-3; cdr3_length: 13; cdr3_aa: ASSQDHDSPTEAF
d_call: -; v_call: TRBV12-3/TRBV12-4; cdr3_length: 11; cdr3_aa: ASSLGIGAEAF
d_call: TRBD2; v_call: TRBV7-2; cdr3_length: 13; cdr3_aa: ASSLGRGGTDTQY
d_call: -; v_call: TRBV6-5; cdr3_length: 12; cdr3_aa: ASSLQGVETEAF
d_call: -; v_call: TRBV5-1; cdr3_length: 12; cdr3_aa: ASGGGGTNYGYT
d_call: -; v_call: TRBV30; cdr3_length: 10; cdr3_aa: AWNGFNSPLH
d_call: -; v_call: TRBV11-2; cdr3_length: 11; cdr3_aa: ASSFAENTEAF
d_call: TRBD1; v_call: TRBV2; cdr3_length: 12; cdr3_aa: ASSWTGIGETQY
d_call: TRBD1; v_call: TRBV4-1; cdr3_length: 16; cdr3_aa: ASSQASWGTGGESPLH
d_call: TRBD1; v_call: TRBV11-3; cdr3_length: 13; cdr3_aa: ASSTGTAYTDTQY
d_call: TRBD1; v_call: TRBV28; cdr3_length: 10; cdr3_aa: AAQGENTEAF
d_call: TRBD1; v_call: TRBV6-5; cdr3_length: 14; cdr3_aa: ASSYSDRVITGELF
d_call: -; v_call: TRBV5-1; cdr3_length: 12; cdr3_aa: ASSLATGTGEQY
d_call: -; v_call: TRBV5-1; cdr3_length: 13; cdr3_aa: ASSPQQGSTDTQY
d_call: -; v_call: TRBV25-1; cdr3_length: 11; cdr3_aa: ASSESGDEKLF
d_call: TRBD1; v_call: TRBV18; cdr3_length: 11; cdr3_aa: ASSQDRDNEQY
d_call: -; v_call: TRBV2; cdr3_length: 13; cdr3_aa: ASTRSGAVIEKLF
d_call: -; v_call: TRBV3-1/TRBV3-2; cdr3_length: 12; cdr3_aa: ASSQAGGAYGYT
d_call: -; v_call: TRBV5-6; cdr3_length: 10; cdr3_aa: ASSYNTDTQY
d_call: -; v_call: TRBV6-6; cdr3_length: 11; cdr3_aa: ASSYRGNQPQH
d_call: TRBD2; v_call: TRBV2; cdr3_length: 13; cdr3_aa: ASSPPGGGRYTQY
d_call: TRBD1; v_call: TRBV18; cdr3_length: 18; cdr3_aa: ASSTRRPGQGTAVGHPLH
d_call: -; v_call: TRBV5-1; cdr3_length: 12; cdr3_aa: ASRTTMDPGELF
d_call: -; v_call: TRBV3-1/TRBV3-2; cdr3_length: 13; cdr3_aa: ASSQGARGFHEQY
d_call: TRBD1; v_call: TRBV7-9; cdr3_length: 10; cdr3_aa: ASSDRQGEQY
d_call: TRBD2; v_call: TRBV5-1; cdr3_length: 13; cdr3_aa: ASSFSSGDTGELF
d_call: -; v_call: TRBV30; cdr3_length: 9; cdr3_aa: AANQVPEAF
d_call: TRBD2; v_call: TRBV13; cdr3_length: 15; cdr3_aa: ASSRSLAGTSTDTQY
d_call: -; v_call: TRBV30; cdr3_length: 10; cdr3_aa: AWSPGGTEAF
d_call: TRBD1; v_call: TRBV30; cdr3_length: 11; cdr3_aa: AWRRDRGSVAF
d_call: -; v_call: TRBV19; cdr3_length: 12; cdr3_aa: ASSRAVRDYGYT
d_call: -; v_call: TRBV12-3/TRBV12-4; cdr3_length: 10; cdr3_aa: ASSAITGELF
d_call: TRBD1; v_call: TRBV7-8; cdr3_length: 12; cdr3_aa: ASSAITGAETQY
d_call: -; v_call: TRBV30; cdr3_length: 13; cdr3_aa: AWSIPGEPTRRYT
d_call: -; v_call: TRBV3-1/TRBV3-2; cdr3_length: 13; cdr3_aa: ASSQDGGANQPQH
d_call: -; v_call: TRBV15; cdr3_length: 11; cdr3_aa: ATSRGGGWELF
d_call: TRBD1; v_call: TRBV6-6; cdr3_length: 13; cdr3_aa: ASSYFDRVQETQY
d_call: -; v_call: TRBV11-3; cdr3_length: 12; cdr3_aa: ASSSSVRLYEQY